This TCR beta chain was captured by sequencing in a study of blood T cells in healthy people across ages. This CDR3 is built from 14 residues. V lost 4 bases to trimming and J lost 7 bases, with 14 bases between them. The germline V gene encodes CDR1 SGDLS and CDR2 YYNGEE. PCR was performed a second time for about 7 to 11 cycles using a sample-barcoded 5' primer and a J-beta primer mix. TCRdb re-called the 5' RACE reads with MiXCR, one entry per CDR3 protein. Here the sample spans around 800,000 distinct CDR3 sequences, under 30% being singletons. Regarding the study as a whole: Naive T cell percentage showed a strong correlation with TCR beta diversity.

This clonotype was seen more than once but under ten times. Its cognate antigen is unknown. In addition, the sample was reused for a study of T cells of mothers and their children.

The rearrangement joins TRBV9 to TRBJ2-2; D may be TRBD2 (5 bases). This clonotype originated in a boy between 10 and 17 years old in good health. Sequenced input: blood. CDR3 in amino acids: CASSPHRGLGELFF. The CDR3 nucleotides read TGTGCCAGCAGCCCGCACCGAGGACTCGGGGAGCTGTTTTTT.